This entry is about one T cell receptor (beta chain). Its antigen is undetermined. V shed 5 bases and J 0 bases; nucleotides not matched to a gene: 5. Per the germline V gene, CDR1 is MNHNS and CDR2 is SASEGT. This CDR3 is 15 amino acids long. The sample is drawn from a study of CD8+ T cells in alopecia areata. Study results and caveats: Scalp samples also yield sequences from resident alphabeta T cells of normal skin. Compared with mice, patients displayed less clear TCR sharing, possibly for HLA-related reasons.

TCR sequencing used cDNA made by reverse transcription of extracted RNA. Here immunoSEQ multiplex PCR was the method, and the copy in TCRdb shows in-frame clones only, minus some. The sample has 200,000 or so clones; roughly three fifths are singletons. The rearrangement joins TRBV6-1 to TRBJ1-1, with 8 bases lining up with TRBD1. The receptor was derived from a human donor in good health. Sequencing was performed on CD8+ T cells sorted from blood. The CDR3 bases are TGTGCCAGCAGTTCCGGGACAGGAATGAACACTGAAGCTTTCTTT. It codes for CASSSGTGMNTEAFF.